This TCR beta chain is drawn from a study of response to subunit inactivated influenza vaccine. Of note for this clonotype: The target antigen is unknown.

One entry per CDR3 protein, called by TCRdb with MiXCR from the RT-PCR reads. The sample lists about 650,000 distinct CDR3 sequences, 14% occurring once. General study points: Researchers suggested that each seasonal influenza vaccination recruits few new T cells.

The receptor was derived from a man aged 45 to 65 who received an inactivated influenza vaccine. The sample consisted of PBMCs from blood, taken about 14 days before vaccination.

The CDR3 spells CAISEGLAGGMQFF. The CDR3 nucleotides are TGTGCCATCAGTGAAGGACTAGCGGGGGGTATGCAGTTCTTC. The chain combines TRBV10-3 with TRBJ2-1; 14 nucleotides match TRBD2. This CDR3 comprises 14 residues. V lost 3 bases, J lost 12 bases, and 4 bases stayed unmatched. The germline gives CDR1 ENHRY, CDR2 SYGVKD.